Below, one T cell receptor (beta chain) is given with its context. This record comes from a study of shared clonotypes between healthy human individuals. This CDR3 has 18 residues. Per the germline V gene, CDR1 is KGHSH and CDR2 is LQKENI. Trimming cost V 3 bases and J 9 bases; bases outside gene matches: 18. The assay used deep level. Clones were read by immunoSEQ multiplex PCR, and TCRdb kept only the in-frame ones, dropping some. Of 550,000 to 850,000 clones in the sample, 72% were seen once. The sequence derives from a woman aged 30 to 39 in good health. Material: memory CD4+ T cells sorted from blood. The subset denotes: CD45RA-negative fraction. The V and J genes are TRBV18 and TRBJ2-1, with 9 bases matching TRBD2. The CDR3 DNA is TGTGCCAGCTCACCCGGACCCGGAGGGGGTAGCGGGAGTATTGAGCAGTTCTTC. Its translation: CASSPGPGGGSGSIEQFF.